These T cell receptor beta chains were read from a single sample in a study of T cells in localized non-small cell lung cancer. TCRdb's copy holds only in-frame clones and misses some; the assay was immunoSEQ multiplex PCR. The profile shows approximately 81,000 clones, roughly 91% of them singletons. The sample here was peripheral blood, taken before any cancer treatment. All receptors come from a woman aged 40-75 years with stage I squamous cell lung carcinoma. CDR3s include the opening cysteine and the closing phenylalanine or tryptophan. A D gene is named only where the DNA matches it firmly. The size of a clone is reported for some rows only, either as once, few or many, or as a class for expanded clones.

TRBV30	NA	NA	TRBJ1-6	TGTGCCTGGGGCCGGGACTTAGATTCACCCCTCCACTTT	CAWGRDLDSPLHF
TRBV5-1	NA	TRBD1	TRBJ1-1	TGCGCCAGCCGACTAAGTTCAGGGGGCACTGAAGCTTTCTTT	CASRLSSGGTEAFF
TRBV7-3	NA	TRBD1	TRBJ1-1	TGTGCCAGCAGCTGGATGGGGGACAGTGAAGCTTTCTTT	CASSWMGDSEAFF
TRBV11-2	NA	NA	TRBJ1-2	TGTGCCAGCAGCCCATTCGGGGGGCAACCTATGTATGGCTACACCTTC	CASSPFGGQPMYGYTF
TRBV6-5	NA	TRBD1	TRBJ1-3	TGTGCCAGCAGTTACCAAGGACAGGGGAGAAACACCATATATTTT	CASSYQGQGRNTIYF
TRBV5-6	NA	NA	TRBJ2-7	TGTGCCAGCAGCTTGGATTCTCGATCCTACGAGCAGTACTTC	CASSLDSRSYEQYF
TRBV7-8	NA	TRBD2	TRBJ2-3	TGTGCCAGCAGCTTAGCCCGACTAGCGGGGGGCCTAGATACGCAGTATTTT	CASSLARLAGGLDTQYF
TRBV18	few	NA	TRBJ2-7	TGTGCCAGCTCACCCGGCTCCCCGGCGGAGGCCTACGAGCAGTACTTC	CASSPGSPAEAYEQYF
TRBV7-3	NA	NA	TRBJ2-3	TGTGCCAGCGGCACAGATACGCAGTATTTT	CASGTDTQYF
TRBV6-6	NA	NA	TRBJ1-3	TGTGCCAGCAAGACGGGCTCTGGAAACACCATATATTTT	CASKTGSGNTIYF
TRBV6-1	NA	NA	TRBJ1-1	TGTGCCACCTCGACAGGAACCATGAACACTGAAGCTTTCTTT	CATSTGTMNTEAFF
TRBV15	NA	NA	TRBJ2-5	TGTGCCACCAGCAGAGGAACTCGGAGACTTCAAGAGACCCAGTACTTC	CATSRGTRRLQETQYF
TRBV30	NA	TRBD1	TRBJ1-1	TGTGCCTGGAGTGGGACAGGGGGCTTCACTGAAGCTTTCTTT	CAWSGTGGFTEAFF
TRBV27	once	NA	TRBJ2-7	TGTGCCAGCAGCAGGACTCAGGCCTACGAGCAGTACTTC	CASSRTQAYEQYF
TRBV7-3	NA	NA	TRBJ2-1	TGTGCCAGCAGCTTCGGGGGGCCGAATGAGCAGTTCTTC	CASSFGGPNEQFF
TRBV5-6	NA	NA	TRBJ2-7	TGTGCCAGCAGCTTCGGACAGCCTATCTCCTACGAGCAGTACTTC	CASSFGQPISYEQYF
TRBV11-2	NA	NA	TRBJ2-7	TGTGCCAGCAGCCCGGGACGGACCAAATTAGTGGACGAGCAGTACTTC	CASSPGRTKLVDEQYF
TRBV4-1	few	TRBD1	TRBJ1-5	TGCGCCAGCAGCCACGGACAGGGCGATCAGCCCCAGCATTTT	CASSHGQGDQPQHF
TRBV30	NA	NA	TRBJ2-2	TGTGCCTGGAATGGAGCGGCAAACACCGGGGAGCTGTTTTTT	CAWNGAANTGELFF
TRBV5-1	once	NA	TRBJ2-2	TGCGCCAGCAGGGGTCCAGGGGACTCGAACACCGGGGAGCTGTTTTTT	CASRGPGDSNTGELFF
TRBV13	NA	NA	TRBJ1-4	TGTGCCAGCAGCTTAGGTGCTGCAACTAATGAAAAACTGTTTTTT	CASSLGAATNEKLFF
TRBV5-1	NA	TRBD2	TRBJ2-5	TGCGCCAGCAGCCCGAGGGCTAGCGGGGGGCAAGAGACCCAGTACTTC	CASSPRASGGQETQYF
TRBV6-5	NA	NA	TRBJ2-1	TGTGCCAGCAGTGAGGTTTATGAGCAGTTCTTC	CASSEVYEQFF
TRBV7-3	NA	NA	TRBJ2-5	TGTGCCAGCAGCTTAGGTCTGTCAGAGACCCAGTACTTC	CASSLGLSETQYF
TRBV2	NA	TRBD1	TRBJ1-2	TGTGCCAGCAGACCGGGACAGGGGGCTCTATATGGCTACACCTTC	CASRPGQGALYGYTF
TRBV6-1	NA	NA	TRBJ1-2	TGTGCCAGCAGGGTAGATGTGGGGTTCTATGGCTACACCTTC	CASRVDVGFYGYTF
TRBV28	NA	NA	TRBJ2-2	TGTGCCAGCAGTTCAGGGGGGACGGACACCGGGGAGCTGTTTTTT	CASSSGGTDTGELFF
TRBV6-5	NA	NA	TRBJ2-7	TGTGCCAGCAGTCCCGTCGTAGGAACCGAGCAGTACTTC	CASSPVVGTEQYF
TRBV2	NA	NA	TRBJ2-1	TGTGCCAGCAGAAGCCGGGTCCACAATGAGCAGTTCTTC	CASRSRVHNEQFF
TRBV9	NA	NA	TRBJ2-1	TGTGCCAGCAGCGTAGCTCTAGCTCACTCTAGGAATGAGCAGTTCTTC	CASSVALAHSRNEQFF
TRBV2	NA	NA	TRBJ1-2	TGTGCCAGCAGTGAAGGCCCGGGACACTTCTATGGCTACACCTTC	CASSEGPGHFYGYTF
TRBV10-3	NA	NA	TRBJ1-5	TGTGCCATCAGCGATTCCAATCAGCCCCAGCATTTT	CAISDSNQPQHF
TRBV5-1	NA	NA	TRBJ2-5	TGCGCCAGCAGTACCGGGACTCACCAAGAGACCCAGTACTTC	CASSTGTHQETQYF
TRBV6-5	few	NA	TRBJ1-2	TGTGCCAGCAGTTACTCGAGCAGCAGGGGAAGCGGCTACACCTTC	CASSYSSSRGSGYTF
TRBV30	NA	NA	TRBJ2-3	TGTGCCTGGCAACAGACAGTCGCGGCGCAGTATTTT	CAWQQTVAAQYF
TRBV16	few	NA	TRBJ1-5	TGTGCCAGCAGCCCAACTGGGGTTAGCAATCAGCCCCAGCATTTT	CASSPTGVSNQPQHF
TRBV5-4	few	NA	TRBJ1-3	TGTGCCAGCAGCGCGGACAGCGGAAACACCATATATTTT	CASSADSGNTIYF
TRBV6-1	NA	NA	TRBJ1-1	TGTGCCAGCGGGGAGAGGCCGAAAGCTTTCTTT	CASGERPKAFF
TRBV2	NA	TRBD1	TRBJ1-4	TGTGCCAGCAGACCTCAGACAGGGGGATATGAAAAACTGTTTTTT	CASRPQTGGYEKLFF